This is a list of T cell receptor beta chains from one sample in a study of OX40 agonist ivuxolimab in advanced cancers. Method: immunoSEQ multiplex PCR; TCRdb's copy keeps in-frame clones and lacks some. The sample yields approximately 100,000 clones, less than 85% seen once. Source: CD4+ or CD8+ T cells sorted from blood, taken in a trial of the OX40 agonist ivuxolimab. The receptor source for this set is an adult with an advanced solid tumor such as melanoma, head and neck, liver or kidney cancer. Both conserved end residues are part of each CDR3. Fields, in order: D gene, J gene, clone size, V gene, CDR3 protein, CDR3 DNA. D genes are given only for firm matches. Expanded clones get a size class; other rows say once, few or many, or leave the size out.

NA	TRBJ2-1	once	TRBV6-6	CASSYGHNEQFF	TGTGCCAGCAGTTACGGGCACAATGAGCAGTTCTTC
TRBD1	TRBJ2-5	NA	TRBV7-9	CASSGRGTGQSETQYF	TGTGCCAGCAGCGGTCGCGGGACAGGGCAATCTGAGACCCAGTACTTC
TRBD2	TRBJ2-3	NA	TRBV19	CASRVLAASTDTQYF	TGTGCCAGTAGAGTACTAGCGGCTAGCACAGATACGCAGTATTTT
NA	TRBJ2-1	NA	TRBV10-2	CATSTGASYNEQFF	TGCGCCACCTCAACGGGGGCGAGCTACAATGAGCAGTTCTTC
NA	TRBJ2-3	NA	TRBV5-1	CASSTTGTADTQYF	TGCGCCAGCAGCACCACCGGGACCGCAGATACGCAGTATTTT
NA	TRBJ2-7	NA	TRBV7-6	CASSLVGSGEQYF	TGTGCCAGCAGCTTAGTGGGGAGCGGCGAGCAGTACTTC
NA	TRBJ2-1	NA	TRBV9	CASGESLGEQFF	TGTGCCAGCGGGGAGTCCCTCGGAGAGCAGTTCTTC
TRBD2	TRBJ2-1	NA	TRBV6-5	CASSYSAGGAGNEQFF	TGTGCCAGCAGTTACTCAGCCGGGGGGGCAGGCAATGAGCAGTTCTTC
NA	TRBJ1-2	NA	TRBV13	CASSLGLYNTNYGYTF	TGTGCCAGCAGCTTAGGTCTGTACAACACTAACTATGGCTACACCTTC
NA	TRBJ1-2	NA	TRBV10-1	CASSAPGQNDYGYTF	TGCGCCAGCAGTGCCCCAGGACAGAACGACTATGGCTACACCTTC
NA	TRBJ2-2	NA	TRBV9	CASGLDLGPKTGELFF	TGTGCCAGCGGTCTGGATCTAGGTCCGAAGACCGGGGAGCTGTTTTTT
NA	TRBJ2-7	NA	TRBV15	CATSREPVGQSHYEQYF	TGTGCCACCAGCAGAGAGCCAGTTGGACAGAGCCACTACGAGCAGTACTTC
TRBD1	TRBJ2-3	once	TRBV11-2	CASSSTGGDTQYF	TGTGCCAGCAGCTCCACAGGGGGCGATACGCAGTATTTT
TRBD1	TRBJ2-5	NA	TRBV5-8	CASSTTRTGDTETQYF	TGTGCCAGCAGCACTACCCGGACAGGGGATACGGAGACCCAGTACTTC
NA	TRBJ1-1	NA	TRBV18	CASSPEGYTEAFF	TGTGCCAGCTCACCAGAAGGGTACACTGAAGCTTTCTTT
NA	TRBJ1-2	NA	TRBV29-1	CSVEGGPGRNAGYTF	TGCAGCGTTGAAGGAGGCCCGGGTCGCAATGCTGGCTACACCTTC
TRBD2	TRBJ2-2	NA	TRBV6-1	CASSEGVLAGLTGELFF	TGTGCCAGCAGTGAAGGAGTTCTAGCGGGACTCACCGGGGAGCTGTTTTTT
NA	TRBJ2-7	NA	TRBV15	CATSRDLTPLRDEQYF	TGTGCCACCAGCAGAGACCTAACCCCCCTCCGGGACGAGCAGTACTTC
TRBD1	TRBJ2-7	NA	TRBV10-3	CAISDPGGQGCEQYF	TGTGCCATCAGTGACCCCGGGGGACAGGGCTGCGAGCAGTACTTC
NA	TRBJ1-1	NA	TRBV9	CASSPTAQGAEAFF	TGTGCCAGCAGCCCGACTGCCCAAGGCGCTGAAGCTTTCTTT
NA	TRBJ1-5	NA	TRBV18	CASSPGRPDQPQHF	TGTGCCAGCTCACCCGGGAGGCCCGACCAGCCCCAGCATTTT
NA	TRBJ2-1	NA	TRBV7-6	CASSHRLAGNYNEQFF	TGTGCCAGCAGCCACAGGTTGGCGGGAAACTACAATGAGCAGTTCTTC
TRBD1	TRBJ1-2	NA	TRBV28	CASSSTGTGGQYGYTF	TGTGCCAGCAGTTCGACCGGGACAGGGGGCCAGTATGGCTACACCTTC
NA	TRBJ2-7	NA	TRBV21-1	CARSLARGVHEQYF	TGTGCCAGGTCCCTAGCGAGGGGTGTACACGAGCAGTACTTC
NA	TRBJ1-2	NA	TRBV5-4	CASSLQGLSYGYTF	TGTGCCAGCAGCTTGCAGGGTCTTAGTTATGGCTACACCTTC
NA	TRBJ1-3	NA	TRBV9	CASSPPGSGNTIYF	TGTGCCAGCAGCCCCCCAGGCTCTGGAAACACCATATATTTT
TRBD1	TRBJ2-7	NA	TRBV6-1	CASSEEGTGGHEQYF	TGTGCCAGCAGTGAAGAAGGGACAGGGGGCCACGAGCAGTACTTC
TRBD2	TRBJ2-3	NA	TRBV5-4	CASSLVSGGRTDTQYF	TGTGCCAGCAGCTTGGTTAGCGGGGGCCGCACAGATACGCAGTATTTT
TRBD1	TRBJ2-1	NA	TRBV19	CASRGTGSLRNEQFF	TGTGCCAGTAGGGGGACAGGGTCCTTGAGGAATGAGCAGTTCTTC
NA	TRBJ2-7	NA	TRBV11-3	CASSLNGYEQYF	TGTGCCAGCAGCCTCAATGGCTACGAGCAGTACTTC
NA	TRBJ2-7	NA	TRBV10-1	CASSPGTGSYEQYF	TGCGCCAGCAGTCCCGGGACTGGCTCCTACGAGCAGTACTTC
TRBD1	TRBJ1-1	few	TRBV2	CASSFIRDRGTTEAFF	TGTGCCAGCAGTTTTATCCGGGACAGGGGTACCACTGAAGCTTTCTTT
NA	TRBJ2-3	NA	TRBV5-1	CASSTELVSTDTQYF	TGCGCCAGCAGCACAGAACTCGTAAGCACAGATACGCAGTATTTT
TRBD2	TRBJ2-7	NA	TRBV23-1	CASSQWGGHLYEQYF	TGCGCCAGCAGTCAATGGGGAGGGCACCTATACGAGCAGTACTTC
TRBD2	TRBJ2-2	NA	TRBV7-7	CASSLTSGRGGGELFF	TGTGCCAGCAGCTTGACCAGCGGGAGAGGCGGCGGGGAGCTGTTTTTT
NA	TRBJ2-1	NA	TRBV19	CASTFREEQFF	TGTGCCAGTACCTTTCGGGAGGAGCAGTTCTTC